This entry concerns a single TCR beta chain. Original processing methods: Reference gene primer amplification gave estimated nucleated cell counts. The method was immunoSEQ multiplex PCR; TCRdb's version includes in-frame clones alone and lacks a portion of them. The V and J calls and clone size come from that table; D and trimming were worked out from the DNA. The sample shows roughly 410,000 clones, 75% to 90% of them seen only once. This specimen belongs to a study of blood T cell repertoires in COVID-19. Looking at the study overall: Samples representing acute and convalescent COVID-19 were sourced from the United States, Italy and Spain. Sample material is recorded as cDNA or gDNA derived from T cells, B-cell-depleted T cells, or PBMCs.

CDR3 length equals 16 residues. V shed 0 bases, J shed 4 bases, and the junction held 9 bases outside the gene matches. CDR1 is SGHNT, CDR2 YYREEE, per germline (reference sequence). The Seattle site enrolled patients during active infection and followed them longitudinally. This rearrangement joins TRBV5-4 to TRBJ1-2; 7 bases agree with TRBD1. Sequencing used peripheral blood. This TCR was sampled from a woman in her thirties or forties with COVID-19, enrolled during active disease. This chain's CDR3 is CASSLGLGGESYGYTF. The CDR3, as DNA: TGTGCCAGCAGCTTGGGGTTAGGGGGCGAAAGCTATGGCTACACCTTC.